These T cell receptor beta chains were read from a single sample in a study of T cells after yellow fever vaccination. TCRdb itself ran the 5' RACE reads through MiXCR, one entry per CDR3 protein. There are hundreds of thousands of distinct CDR3 sequences in the sample; approximately 13% occur only once, and about 15% lies in the top ten. The sample was PBMCs, taken on the day of the yellow fever booster vaccination. The receptors shown here come from a man aged 30 to 39 who received the YFV17D yellow fever vaccine. Each CDR3 is given with its conserved first and last residue. D genes are given only for firm matches. The size field is filled for only some rows; it gives once, few, many or a size class.

V gene	J gene	clone size	D gene	CDR3 protein	CDR3 DNA
TRBV27	TRBJ2-1	many	TRBD1	CASTPDRGLYNEQFF	TGTGCCAGCACCCCGGACAGGGGGCTTTACAATGAGCAGTTCTTC
TRBV5-6	TRBJ2-3	few	.	CASSRRAGTDTQYF	TGTGCCAGCAGCCGAAGGGCTGGCACAGATACGCAGTATTTT
TRBV20-1	TRBJ2-2	once	TRBD2	CSAAKTSGRPGELFF	TGCAGTGCTGCCAAGACTAGCGGGAGACCCGGGGAGCTGTTTTTT
TRBV12-3/TRBV12-4	TRBJ2-3	many	TRBD2	CASSPRGGARDTQYF	TGTGCCAGCAGTCCCCGGGGAGGGGCACGGGATACGCAGTATTTT
TRBV12-3/TRBV12-4	TRBJ2-7	.	TRBD1	CASRPGQGAAQYF	TGTGCCAGCAGACCCGGACAGGGGGCTGCGCAGTACTTC
TRBV6-5	TRBJ2-7	.	.	CASSYGDTTYEQYF	TGTGCCAGCAGTTACGGGGACACGACCTACGAGCAGTACTTC
TRBV9	TRBJ2-3	few	.	CASSESATSQDTQYF	TGTGCCAGCAGCGAGTCAGCAACTTCCCAAGATACGCAGTATTTT
TRBV12-3/TRBV12-4	TRBJ1-2	few	.	CASSDRQARSYTF	TGTGCCAGCAGTGACCGACAGGCCCGAAGCTACACCTTC
TRBV30	TRBJ1-5	few	.	CAWRGLKGPQHF	TGTGCCTGGAGGGGTCTCAAGGGGCCCCAGCATTTT
TRBV4-3	TRBJ1-6	.	.	CASSQDPPQGPLHF	TGCGCCAGCAGCCAAGATCCCCCACAAGGACCCCTCCACTTT
TRBV20-1	TRBJ2-1	many	.	CSANRDPFNEQFF	TGCAGTGCTAACCGGGACCCTTTCAATGAGCAGTTCTTC
TRBV29-1	TRBJ1-2	.	.	CSVEEGPGPSSFYGYTF	TGCAGCGTTGAAGAAGGGCCAGGGCCCTCTTCATTCTATGGCTACACCTTC
TRBV6-5	TRBJ2-5	.	.	CASSYVSGRNQETQYF	TGTGCCAGCAGTTACGTCTCAGGGAGGAATCAAGAGACCCAGTACTTC
TRBV7-6	TRBJ1-2	few	TRBD1	CASSLYLGQAGGYTF	TGTGCCAGCAGCCTATACCTTGGACAGGCGGGTGGCTACACCTTC
TRBV6-5	TRBJ2-4	.	TRBD2	CASSTTTSGPSNIQYF	TGTGCCAGCAGTACTACGACTAGCGGCCCCAGTAACATTCAGTACTTC
TRBV4-1	TRBJ1-1	.	.	CASSQEFLGPMNTEAFF	TGCGCCAGCAGCCAAGAGTTTCTAGGGCCCATGAACACTGAAGCTTTCTTT
TRBV12-3/TRBV12-4	TRBJ2-5	few	TRBD1	CASSLNYGDRIQETQYF	TGTGCCAGCAGTTTAAATTACGGGGACAGGATCCAAGAGACCCAGTACTTC
TRBV7-8	TRBJ2-1	.	TRBD2	CASSTRRQLAGGVNEQFF	TGTGCCAGCAGCACCCGACGGCAGCTAGCGGGAGGCGTCAATGAGCAGTTCTTC
TRBV6-2/TRBV6-3	TRBJ2-5	few	.	CASSRDLTQTQYF	TGTGCCAGCAGCCGAGACCTAACCCAGACCCAGTACTTC
TRBV30	TRBJ2-5	.	.	CAWSVSVFQETQYF	TGTGCCTGGAGTGTATCAGTTTTTCAAGAGACCCAGTACTTC
TRBV6-1	TRBJ2-7	once	.	CASRLHRSYEQYF	TGTGCCAGCAGGTTGCACAGGTCCTACGAGCAGTACTTC
TRBV7-9	TRBJ2-2	.	.	CAKGVGNTGELFF	TGTGCCAAGGGAGTTGGCAACACCGGGGAGCTGTTTTTT
TRBV20-1	TRBJ2-7	.	.	CSVRHPRDSEQYF	TGCAGTGTCCGTCATCCACGGGACTCGGAGCAGTACTTC
TRBV5-1	TRBJ2-7	.	.	CASSLVAGSTYEQYF	TGCGCCAGCAGCTTGGTGGCAGGATCAACCTACGAGCAGTACTTC
TRBV20-1	TRBJ1-4	.	.	CSARDPRTATNEKLFF	TGCAGTGCTAGAGATCCCAGAACCGCAACTAATGAAAAACTGTTTTTT
TRBV20-1	TRBJ2-3	few	TRBD2	CSANHPGGRLDTQYF	TGCAGTGCTAACCATCCCGGCGGGAGGCTAGATACGCAGTATTTT
TRBV7-2	TRBJ1-2	many	.	CASSPDRNYGYTF	TGTGCCAGCAGCCCCGACAGGAACTATGGCTACACCTTC
TRBV5-1	TRBJ2-1	few	TRBD1	CASSLITGADNEQFF	TGCGCCAGCAGCTTGATCACAGGGGCGGACAATGAGCAGTTCTTC
TRBV20-1	TRBJ2-7	few	TRBD2	CSADAGGREQYF	TGCAGTGCTGACGCGGGGGGGAGAGAGCAGTACTTC
TRBV4-2	TRBJ2-2	few	.	CASSYTKVPGELFF	TGTGCCAGCAGCTACACTAAAGTTCCCGGGGAGCTGTTTTTT
TRBV9	TRBJ2-3	.	TRBD2	CASSVAASGFTDTQYF	TGTGCCAGCAGCGTAGCGGCTAGCGGATTCACAGATACGCAGTATTTT
TRBV20-1	TRBJ2-7	few	.	CSASSTGFYEQYF	TGCAGTGCTAGCTCCACAGGGTTTTACGAGCAGTACTTC
TRBV12-3/TRBV12-4	TRBJ2-3	many	TRBD2	CASSATSGYTDTQYF	TGTGCCAGCAGTGCGACTAGCGGATACACAGATACGCAGTATTTT
TRBV3-1	TRBJ2-1	few	TRBD2	CASSQTLAGGLNEQFF	TGTGCCAGCAGCCAAACTCTAGCGGGGGGTCTCAATGAGCAGTTCTTC
TRBV29-1	TRBJ2-2	.	.	CSVARVRTGELFF	TGCAGCGTTGCCCGGGTCAGGACCGGGGAGCTGTTTTTT
TRBV3-1	TRBJ2-1	few	TRBD2	CASSQPGLAGDNEQFF	TGTGCCAGCAGCCAACCCGGACTAGCGGGGGACAATGAGCAGTTCTTC
TRBV28	TRBJ2-7	.	.	CASRFGGIERQYF	TGTGCCAGCCGCTTCGGGGGCATAGAACGGCAGTACTTC
TRBV12-3/TRBV12-4	TRBJ2-3	few	.	CASSLALGRMGDTQYF	TGTGCCAGCAGTTTAGCGCTAGGCAGAATGGGAGATACGCAGTATTTT
TRBV5-1	TRBJ2-1	.	TRBD2	CASARPSGMSYNEQFF	TGCGCCAGCGCAAGACCTAGCGGTATGTCCTACAATGAGCAGTTCTTC
TRBV3-1	TRBJ1-4	few	.	CASSPDSAEKLFF	TGTGCCAGCAGCCCCGACAGTGCAGAAAAACTGTTTTTT
TRBV5-1	TRBJ2-3	.	.	CASTHPGVSELTDTQYF	TGCGCCAGCACCCACCCCGGGGTCAGCGAACTCACAGATACGCAGTATTTT
TRBV7-2	TRBJ2-1	few	.	CASRTQVFGRDEQFF	TGTGCCAGCAGAACTCAGGTTTTTGGTCGCGATGAGCAGTTCTTC
TRBV6-2/TRBV6-3	TRBJ2-3	.	TRBD2	CASSWSGNGDTQYF	TGTGCCAGCAGTTGGAGCGGGAATGGAGATACGCAGTATTTT
TRBV11-2	TRBJ2-1	few	.	CASSPRGWVYNEQFF	TGTGCCAGCAGCCCACGGGGTTGGGTTTACAATGAGCAGTTCTTC
TRBV29-1	TRBJ2-7	.	TRBD2	CSVERVTSGSRAYEQYF	TGCAGCGTTGAAAGAGTGACTAGCGGGAGTAGGGCCTACGAGCAGTACTTC
TRBV7-2	TRBJ2-7	.	TRBD1	CASSSTGTGVREQYF	TGTGCCAGCAGCTCCACCGGGACAGGGGTTCGGGAGCAGTACTTC